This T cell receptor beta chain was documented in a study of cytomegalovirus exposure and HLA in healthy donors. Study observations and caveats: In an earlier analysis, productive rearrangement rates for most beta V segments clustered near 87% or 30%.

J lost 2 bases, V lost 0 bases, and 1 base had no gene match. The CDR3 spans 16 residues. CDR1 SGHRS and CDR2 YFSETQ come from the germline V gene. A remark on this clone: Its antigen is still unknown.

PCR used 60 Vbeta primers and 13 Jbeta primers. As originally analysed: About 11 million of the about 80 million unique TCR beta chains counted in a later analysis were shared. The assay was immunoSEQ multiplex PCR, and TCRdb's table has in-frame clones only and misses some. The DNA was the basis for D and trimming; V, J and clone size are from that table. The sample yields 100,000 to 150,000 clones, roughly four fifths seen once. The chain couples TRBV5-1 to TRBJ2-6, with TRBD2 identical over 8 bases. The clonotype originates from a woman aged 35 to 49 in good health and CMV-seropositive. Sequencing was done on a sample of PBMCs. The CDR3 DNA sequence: TGCGCCAGCAGCTTGGGCGGGGGGACTGGGGCCAACGTCCTGACTTTC. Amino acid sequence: CASSLGGGTGANVLTF.